The 29 T cell receptor beta chains presented below share a single source sample, sequenced in a study of TIL therapy for anti-PD-1-resistant metastatic lung cancer. Documented time point: pre-treatment sample, taken before nivolumab and TIL therapy. The immunoSEQ assay was v3. TCRdb keeps only in-frame clones here, not all; method: immunoSEQ multiplex PCR. Of 20,000 to 25,000 clones listed, 70% to 85% are singletons. Sequencing was performed on blood, taken at baseline. These receptor sequences come from a person between 25 and 80 years old with non-small cell lung cancer.

The rearrangement uses TRBV27 and TRBJ2-5, with 12 bases lining up with TRBD1. Trimming removed 8 bases from V and 5 bases from J; junction bases left unmatched: 6. CDR1 is MNHEY and CDR2 is SMNVEV in the germline V gene (reference sequence). The CDR3 consists of 14 residues. The CDR3 here is CASVWGQGAETQYF. Written as DNA, the CDR3 is TGTGCCAGCGTTTGGGGACAGGGGGCGGAGACCCAGTACTTC.

V and J are TRBV5-4 and TRBJ2-3, with unresolved D. The germline V and J ends were trimmed by 4 bases and 0 bases, with 6 bases remaining between them. CDR1 is SGHNT and CDR2 is YYREEE in the germline V gene (reference sequence). CDR3 length: 13 residues. The CDR3 spells CASSPASTDTQYF. The CDR3 DNA follows: TGTGCCAGCAGCCCTGCAAGCACAGATACGCAGTATTTT.

The rearrangement joins TRBV7-2 to TRBJ2-2, with no clear D. V was pared by 1 base and J by 5 bases, with 11 bases between. Germline V lookup: CDR1 SGHTA, CDR2 FQGNSA. The CDR3 loop spans 15 amino acids. The CDR3 nucleotides read TGTGCCAGCAGCTTAGGACCGTCGAGGACCGGGGAGCTGTTTTTT. Translating it yields CASSLGPSRTGELFF.

The chain combines TRBV5-8 with TRBJ2-1, with D possibly TRBD2 on 5 matching bases. Trimming pared 4 bases from V and 8 bases from J, leaving 13 bases between. The CDR3 spans 13 residues. Germline CDR1 reads SGHTS; CDR2 reads YDEGEE. The CDR3 sequence is CASSLLGSDEQFF. CDR3 sequence (DNA): TGTGCCAGCAGCCTCCTAGGGAGCGATGAGCAGTTCTTC.

The chain uses TRBV3-1 (or the pseudogene TRBV3-2) and TRBJ2-3; D ambiguous. The ends were cut back, 2 bases at V and 2 bases at J, with 8 bases in the middle. Germline CDR1 LGHDT, CDR2 YNNKEL (reference sequence). The CDR3 extends over 14 amino acids. The CDR3 region has the DNA TGTGCCAGCAGCCAACTTACAGCCACAGATACGCAGTATTTT. It translates to CASSQLTATDTQYF.

This rearrangement joins TRBV21-1 to TRBJ2-2; the table names TRBD2, a call not compared with the DNA. TRBV21-1 counts as a pseudogene. CDR3 length equals 20 residues. The CDR3 bases are TGTGCCAGCAGCAAATTACGGACTAGCGGGAGGCCCTCAGATGGTATGGAGCTGTTTTTT. This encodes CASSKLRTSGRPSDGMELFF.

The V and J genes are TRBV7-9 and TRBJ1-2, with D possibly TRBD1 on 6 matching bases. Trimming cost V 5 bases and J 2 bases, with 18 bases left between them. Germline V gene lookup returns CDR1 SEHNR and CDR2 FQNEAQ (reference sequence). The CDR3 runs 16 residues. Here the CDR3 DNA reads TGTGCCAGCAGCCCAGGGGCAGGAGGGTGGAACTATGGCTACACCTTC. Residues: CASSPGAGGWNYGYTF.

The chain joins TRBV10-1 to TRBJ1-2; D is unclear. V dropped 2 bases and J dropped 4 bases, with 8 bases sitting between them. The length of the CDR3 is 13 residues. CDR1 and CDR2 (germline): WNHNN, SYGVQD (reference sequence). In DNA form, the CDR3 reads TGCGCCAGCAGTGAGGACCGACTCTATGGCTACACCTTC. Residues: CASSEDRLYGYTF.

This clone appeared once. The rearrangement uses TRBV7-2 and TRBJ2-5; no clear D gene. Germline CDR1 is SGHTA and CDR2 is FQGNSA. Trimming cost V 5 bases and J 0 bases, with 4 bases left between them. The CDR3 runs 12 residues. The CDR3 sequence: CASSPYQETQYF. DNA for the CDR3: TGTGCCAGCAGCCCATACCAAGAGACCCAGTACTTC.

The chain employs TRBV7-2 and TRBJ1-1; D uncertain. Trimming stripped 5 bases from V and 4 bases from J, with 11 bases between. CDR3 length equals 13 residues. Germline CDR1 is SGHTA and CDR2 is FQGNSA. CDR3 nucleotide sequence: TGTGCCAGCAGCACTCTCCCGAGCACTGAAGCTTTCTTT. It encodes CASSTLPSTEAFF. The variable domain in full, with the rest retrieved from reference TRBV7-2 and TRBJ1-1, is GAGVSQSPSNKVTEKGKDVELRCDPISGHTALYWYRQSLGQGLEFLIYFQGNSAPDKSGLPSDRFSAERTGGSVSTLTIQRTQQEDSAVYLCASSTLPSTEAFFGQGTRLTVV.

The gene calls are TRBV10-3 and TRBJ2-3, with 8 bases aligning to TRBD2. Per the germline V gene, CDR1 is ENHRY and CDR2 is SYGVKD. With 3 bases clipped from V and 2 bases from J, the junction kept 7 bases outside the gene matches. This CDR3 is built from 16 residues. In DNA form, the CDR3 reads TGTGCCATCAGTGACGGGGGGGCATTTCACACAGATACGCAGTATTTT. This gives the protein CAISDGGAFHTDTQYF.

The gene calls are TRBV2 and TRBJ2-5, with TRBD2 matching 9 bases. The trim removed 2 bases at V and 5 bases at J, leaving 9 bases unmatched. The CDR3 has 16 residues. Germline CDR1 and CDR2: SNHLY and FYNNEI. DNA for the CDR3: TGTGCCAGCAGTGAAAGCCCTAGCGGGGATAAGGAGACCCAGTACTTC. Residues: CASSESPSGDKETQYF.

This clone was recorded once. This chain uses TRBV5-6 with TRBJ2-1, with D perhaps assigned TRBD1 or TRBD2 (5 bases each). The germline gives CDR1 SGHDT, CDR2 YYEEEE. This CDR3 contains 16 residues. The V end lost 3 bases, the J end lost 7 bases, and 20 bases lay between the germline ends. CDR3 nucleotide sequence: TGTGCCAGCAGCTCCACAGGTCGAGGGGCGTGGAATGAGCAGTTCTTC. This translates into CASSSTGRGAWNEQFF.

V and J are TRBV5-4 and TRBJ2-3; TRBD2 is a possible D gene (6 bases). Trimming stripped 4 bases from V and 3 bases from J, with 15 bases between. The CDR3 extends over 15 amino acids. Germline V lookup: CDR1 SGHNT, CDR2 YYREEE (reference sequence). The CDR3 is CASSLSGAGTDTQYF. The CDR3 DNA reads TGTGCCAGCAGCCTTAGCGGAGCCGGGACAGATACGCAGTATTTT.

The chain employs TRBV3-1 (or the pseudogene TRBV3-2) and TRBJ2-7, with 11 bases matching TRBD1. Unmatched junction bases numbered 8, after V lost 1 base and J lost 9 bases. The V gene's germline CDR1 is LGHDT and CDR2 YNNKEL (reference sequence). The CDR3 contains 15 residues. The CDR3 protein is CASSQGTGGSVGQYF. For the CDR3, the DNA is TGTGCCAGCAGCCAAGGGACAGGGGGCTCGGTCGGGCAGTACTTC.

The chain couples TRBV5-4 to TRBJ2-7; D gene uncertain. This CDR3 is built from 14 residues. The germline V and J ends were trimmed by 3 bases and 1 base, with 11 bases remaining between them. Germline V gene sequence: CDR1 SGHNT, CDR2 YYREEE (reference sequence). CDR3 residues: CASSSSDLSYEQYF. CDR3 bases: TGTGCCAGCAGCTCCTCAGACCTTTCCTACGAGCAGTACTTC. Filled out from reference TRBV5-4 and TRBJ2-7, the complete variable domain reads ETGVTQSPTHLIKTRGQQVTLRCSSQSGHNTVSWYQQALGQGPQFIFQYYREEENGRGNFPPRFSGLQFPNYSSELNVNALELDDSALYLCASSSSDLSYEQYFGPGTRLTVT.

The chain has TRBV21-1 and TRBJ1-1; the D call in the table, TRBD1, was not verified against the DNA. TRBV21-1 is an annotated pseudogene. The CDR3 is 16 amino acids. CDR3 amino acids: CASSKGGPIRGTEAFF. CDR3 DNA: TGTGCCAGCAGCAAAGGGGGGCCGATCAGGGGCACTGAAGCTTTCTTT.

The rearrangement links TRBV5-1 to TRBJ2-4; 11 bases fit TRBD2. V dropped 4 bases and J dropped 6; count of bases not matched to a gene: 3. This CDR3 comprises 14 residues. Germline values: CDR1 SGHRS, CDR2 YFSETQ. CDR3 DNA: TGCGCCAGCAGCCTCGGGACTAGCGGAAACATTCAGTACTTC. Residues: CASSLGTSGNIQYF.

Written as DNA, the CDR3 is TGCGCCAGCACCCCCACAGCAGGGAACACTGAAGCTTTCTTT. Translation gives CASTPTAGNTEAFF. This chain links TRBV5-1 with TRBJ1-1, with D unclear. Trimming took off 6 bases at V and 1 base at J, with 13 bases between the two ends. Germline V gene lookup returns CDR1 SGHRS and CDR2 YFSETQ. The CDR3 has 14 residues. Drawing the rest from reference TRBV5-1 and TRBJ1-1, the complete variable domain is KAGVTQTPRYLIKTRGQQVTLSCSPISGHRSVSWYQQTPGQGLQFLFEYFSETQRNKGNFPGRFSGRQFSNSRSEMNVSTLELGDSALYLCASTPTAGNTEAFFGQGTRLTVV.

The CDR3 region is CASSLFGGISSYNEQFF. In nucleotides, the CDR3 is TGCGCCAGCAGCTTGTTTGGCGGGATCAGCTCCTACAATGAGCAGTTCTTC. The V gene is TRBV5-1, the J gene TRBJ2-1; a possible D gene is TRBD2 (6 bases). V dropped 1 base and J dropped 0 bases, with 14 bases sitting between them. Germline V lookup: CDR1 SGHRS, CDR2 YFSETQ. This CDR3 spans 17 amino acids.

The J gene is TRBJ2-7, the V gene TRBV25-1; unclear D gene. The CDR3 totals 15 residues. CDR1 is MGHDK and CDR2 is SYGVNS in the germline V gene. The V end lost 6 bases, the J end lost 0 bases, and 15 bases lay between the germline ends. The chain's CDR3 is CASSPLIDGSYEQYF. The CDR3 DNA reads as TGTGCCAGCAGCCCGCTTATAGACGGCTCCTACGAGCAGTACTTC.

In its sample, this clone was seen a few times. The rearrangement links TRBV10-3 to TRBJ1-4; 8 bases fit TRBD1. Per germline, CDR1 ENHRY and CDR2 SYGVKD. There are 15 residues in the CDR3. V lost 6 bases and J lost 6; bases outside the gene matches: 9. CDR3: CAISGTGGGDEKLFF. In DNA form, the CDR3 reads TGTGCCATCAGCGGTACAGGGGGGGGAGATGAAAAACTGTTTTTT.

The chain uses TRBV5-1 and TRBJ2-1; D might be TRBD1 (8 bases). V was pared by 4 bases and J by 5 bases, with 16 bases between. Germline values: CDR1 SGHRS, CDR2 YFSETQ. The CDR3 has 15 amino acids. The CDR3: CASSLGQGGDNEQFF. CDR3 DNA sequence: TGCGCCAGCAGCCTCGGACAGGGAGGGGACAATGAGCAGTTCTTC.

V gene TRBV7-3 combines with J gene TRBJ1-1; TRBD1 matches 9 bases. After removal of 6 bases from V and 1 base from J, the junction contained 3 bases not matched to a gene. Germline CDR1 reads SGHTA; CDR2 reads FQGTGA. CDR3 length: 14 amino acids. For the CDR3, the DNA is TGTGCCAGCAGTAAACAGGGGGCGAACACTGAAGCTTTCTTT. Translating it yields CASSKQGANTEAFF.

The V call is TRBV6-5, the J call TRBJ2-4, with 10 nucleotides matching TRBD1. From germline, CDR1 is MNHEY and CDR2 SVGAGI. V lost 6 bases and J lost 7; bases outside the gene matches: 6. The length of the CDR3 is 14 residues. The CDR3, as DNA: TGTGCCAGCAGCAAACCGGGACAGGGGAACATTCAGTACTTC. This codes for CASSKPGQGNIQYF.

The V gene is TRBV15, the J gene TRBJ2-5; D gene uncertain. V was clipped by 0 bases and J by 3 bases, with 5 bases between them. Germline V gene data show CDR1 as LNHNV and CDR2 as YYDKDF (reference sequence). The CDR3 runs to 13 residues. CDR3 loop: CATSRDPEETQYF. CDR3 DNA: TGTGCCACCAGCAGAGATCCGGAAGAGACCCAGTACTTC.

The chain recombines TRBV5-1 with TRBJ2-5; D is unclear. V was pared by 5 bases and J by 1 base, with 12 bases between. Germline V CDR1 and CDR2: SGHRS, YFSETQ. This CDR3 has 14 residues. Here the CDR3 reads CASRPQAGQETQYF. The CDR3 nucleotides read TGCGCCAGCAGACCCCAGGCCGGCCAAGAGACCCAGTACTTC.

In this sample, this clone turned up a few times. The chain has TRBV12-3 or TRBV12-4 and TRBJ1-2; the match to TRBD1 covers 9 bases. The J segment lost 8 bases and the V segment lost 6 bases, leaving 7 bases of the junction unmatched. This CDR3 spans 13 amino acids. The chain's CDR3 is CASSLQGAGGYTF. CDR3 nucleotide sequence: TGTGCCAGCAGCCTACAGGGGGCCGGGGGCTACACCTTC.

The chain joins TRBV5-1 to TRBJ2-2, with D possibly being TRBD2 (5 bases). The CDR3 contains 14 residues. Trimming left V 3 bases short and J 6 bases short, with 12 bases between. CDR1 is SGHRS and CDR2 is YFSETQ in the germline V gene. The CDR3 coding sequence is TGCGCCAGCAGCTCGGTCCCGGGGTCCGGGGAGCTGTTTTTT. This gives the protein CASSSVPGSGELFF.